The sequence of this T cell receptor (beta chain) was determined in a study of regulatory T cells. Primers: 52 TRBV forward and 13 TRBJ reverse. Produced via immunoSEQ multiplex PCR; TCRdb's table is partial and in-frame only. The sample has over 5,500 clones; about 80% are singletons. Germline CDR1 reads MDHEN; CDR2 reads SYDVKM. This CDR3 contains 15 residues. Germline trimming cut 6 bases from V and 2 bases from J; bases unmatched to any gene: 7. The TCR sequence derives from a child under 18 with CD3G deficiency. The chain carries TRBV28 and TRBJ1-5; 7 bases match TRBD1. Specimen: CD8+ T cells sorted from blood. CDR3 coding DNA: TGTGCCAGCAGCAGGTTCAGGGGGGGCAATCAGCCCCAGCATTTT. This encodes CASSRFRGGNQPQHF.